These T cell receptor beta chains were read from a single sample in a study of T cells in Graves' hyperthyroidism and ophthalmopathy. TCRdb analysed the multiplex PCR reads with MiXCR anew, one entry per CDR3 protein. The sample consists of a few hundred thousand distinct CDR3 sequences, about 15% of them appearing once. The sequenced sample consisted of blood. The receptors stem from a woman in her 30s with Graves' hyperthyroidism. CDR3s include the opening cysteine and the closing phenylalanine or tryptophan. A D gene is named only where the DNA matches it firmly. Clone size, where shown, is once, few, many, or a class for clones that have expanded.

v_call	j_call	d_call	clone_size	cdr3_aa	cdr3_nt
TRBV28	TRBJ2-7	TRBD1	many	CASRTGGHSYEQYF	TGTGCCAGCAGAACAGGGGGCCACTCCTACGAGCAGTACTTC
TRBV7-3	TRBJ2-3	NA	many	CASSPRSSGGTDTQYF	TGTGCCAGCAGCCCAAGGAGTTCAGGGGGCACAGATACGCAGTATTTT
TRBV5-8	TRBJ1-2	TRBD1	few	CASSLANPGQRDPF	TGTGCCAGCAGCTTGGCCAATCCGGGACAGCGTGACCCCTTC
TRBV20-1	TRBJ2-1	TRBD2	many	CSARKASGRLGEQFF	TGCAGTGCTAGAAAGGCTAGCGGGAGACTAGGTGAGCAGTTCTTC
TRBV7-2	TRBJ1-5	NA	many	CASSLGQINQPQHF	TGTGCCAGCAGCTTAGGACAGATTAATCAGCCCCAGCATTTT
TRBV12-3/TRBV12-4	TRBJ2-2	TRBD1	many	CASSLEQGANVVGELFF	TGTGCCAGCAGTTTAGAGCAGGGGGCGAATGTTGTTGGGGAGCTGTTTTTT
TRBV11-2	TRBJ2-1	NA	NA	CASSFTGTSYNEQFF	TGTGCCAGCAGTTTTACCGGGACCTCGTACAATGAGCAGTTCTTC
TRBV3-1	TRBJ2-1	NA	many	CASSYAGSEQFF	TGTGCCAGCAGTTATGCGGGGAGTGAGCAGTTCTTC
TRBV7-6	TRBJ2-1	TRBD1	NA	CASSRDRGSNEQFF	TGTGCCAGCAGTCGGGACAGGGGGAGCAATGAGCAGTTCTTC
TRBV28	TRBJ1-6	TRBD1	many	CASSATGAVNSPLHF	TGTGCCAGCAGTGCAACAGGGGCTGTTAATTCACCCCTCCACTTT
TRBV9	TRBJ2-1	TRBD2	few	CASSALGGVSSEQFF	TGTGCCAGCAGCGCCCTCGGGGGGGTCAGTTCTGAGCAGTTCTTC
TRBV2	TRBJ2-1	NA	many	CASSAAQSYNEQFF	TGTGCCAGCAGTGCCGCCCAGTCGTACAATGAGCAGTTCTTC
TRBV15	TRBJ2-1	TRBD2	NA	CATSRVGLAGAPGQFF	TGTGCCACCAGCAGAGTAGGGCTAGCGGGAGCCCCAGGGCAGTTCTTC
TRBV15	TRBJ1-1	NA	many	CATSRDVIEAFF	TGTGCCACCAGCAGAGATGTCATTGAAGCTTTCTTT
TRBV24-1	TRBJ2-5	TRBD1	NA	CATSDTRGTAETQYF	TGTGCCACCAGTGATACTCGAGGGACAGCAGAGACCCAGTACTTC
TRBV20-1	TRBJ2-7	TRBD2	many	CRPSGRGSYEQYF	TGCAGACCTAGCGGGAGGGGGTCCTACGAGCAGTACTTC
TRBV3-1	TRBJ1-3	TRBD1	many	CASSHPLRGGTGAHTIYF	TGTGCCAGCAGCCATCCCCTTCGGGGGGGGACAGGGGCGCACACCATATATTTT
TRBV10-1	TRBJ2-3	NA	few	CASSGVDGTQYF	TGCGCCAGCAGTGGCGTGGACGGTACGCAGTATTTT
TRBV12-3/TRBV12-4	TRBJ1-5	TRBD1	many	CASSDRDGREQPQHF	TGTGCCAGCAGTGACAGGGACGGGAGGGAACAGCCCCAGCATTTT
TRBV2	TRBJ1-6	TRBD1	few	CASSGQGGYSPLHF	TGTGCCAGCAGTGGACAGGGGGGTTATTCACCCCTCCACTTT
TRBV20-1	TRBJ2-7	NA	many	CSAEGGETSEGLEQYF	TGCAGTGCCGAGGGGGGGGAAACCTCCGAGGGTCTCGAGCAGTACTTC
TRBV27	TRBJ2-7	TRBD2	many	CASSPSGSFYEQYF	TGTGCCAGCAGCCCTAGCGGGAGTTTCTACGAGCAGTACTTC
TRBV20-1	TRBJ1-3	TRBD1	few	CSARVGGDRGSARNTIYF	TGCAGTGCTAGAGTCGGTGGGGACAGGGGGTCGGCAAGGAACACCATATATTTT
TRBV2	TRBJ2-3	TRBD2	many	CASRPGLAEQTDTQYF	TGTGCCAGCCGACCGGGACTAGCGGAGCAGACAGATACGCAGTATTTT
TRBV2	TRBJ2-1	TRBD2	few	CASSNGLAGVLNEQFF	TGTGCCAGCAGTAATGGACTAGCGGGAGTTTTAAATGAGCAGTTCTTC
TRBV7-9	TRBJ2-1	TRBD2	NA	CASSLESYRAGNEQFF	TGTGCCAGCAGCTTAGAGTCTTACCGAGCGGGAAATGAGCAGTTCTTC
TRBV29-1	TRBJ1-3	NA	few	CSGAVSGNTIYF	TGCAGCGGGGCCGTCTCTGGAAACACCATATATTTT
TRBV9	TRBJ2-1	NA	NA	CASSVEGGVGEQFF	TGTGCCAGCAGCGTAGAGGGGGGGGTGGGGGAGCAGTTCTTC
TRBV7-9	TRBJ1-1	NA	many	CASSSLTANTEAFF	TGTGCCAGCAGCTCCCTGACAGCGAACACTGAAGCTTTCTTT
TRBV6-1	TRBJ2-1	NA	few	CASRGLYYNEQFF	TGTGCCAGCAGAGGGTTGTACTACAATGAGCAGTTCTTC
TRBV27	TRBJ2-5	NA	few	CASSSQEPSPRKDFFETQYF	TGTGCCAGCAGTTCCCAGGAACCCTCCCCCCGGAAAGATTTCTTTGAGACCCAGTACTTC
TRBV12-3/TRBV12-4	TRBJ2-1	TRBD2	many	CASSPGLAGGPFDEQFF	TGTGCCAGCAGCCCGGGACTAGCGGGAGGGCCTTTCGATGAGCAGTTCTTC
TRBV7-3	TRBJ2-1	NA	NA	CASSLTYTSEQFF	TGTGCCAGCAGCTTAACCTATACCAGTGAGCAGTTCTTC
TRBV6-5	TRBJ2-7	NA	few	CASSYSGSQYF	TGTGCCAGCAGTTACTCAGGGTCGCAGTACTTC
TRBV25-1	TRBJ2-6	NA	once	CASSEGVASLVANVLTF	TGTGCCAGCAGTGAAGGGGTGGCCTCTCTGGTGGCCAACGTCCTGACTTTC
TRBV5-8	TRBJ1-6	NA	few	CATRSDASSYNSPLHF	TGTGCCACCCGATCAGACGCGAGCTCCTATAATTCACCCCTCCACTTT
TRBV11-2	TRBJ2-5	TRBD1	NA	CASSSRQGPRETQYF	TGTGCCAGCAGCTCTAGACAGGGCCCCCGAGAGACCCAGTACTTC
TRBV2	TRBJ2-1	NA	many	CASSLDRWQANEQFF	TGTGCCAGCAGCCTTGACCGGTGGCAGGCTAATGAGCAGTTCTTC